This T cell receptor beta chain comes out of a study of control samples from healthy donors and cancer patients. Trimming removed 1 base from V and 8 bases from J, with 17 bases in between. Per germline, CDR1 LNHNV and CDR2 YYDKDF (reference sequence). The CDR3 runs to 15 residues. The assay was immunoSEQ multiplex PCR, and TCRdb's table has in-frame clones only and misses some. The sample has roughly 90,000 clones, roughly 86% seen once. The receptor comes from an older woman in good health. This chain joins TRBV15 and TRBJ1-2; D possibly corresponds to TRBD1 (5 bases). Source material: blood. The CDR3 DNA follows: TGTGCCACCAGCAGAGGGGGGATGGAGGAAAGCGGCTACACCTTC. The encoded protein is CATSRGGMEESGYTF.